The clone carrying this TCR beta chain was detected only a few times. This record comes from a study of early T cells in non-severe SARS-CoV-2 infection. TCRdb itself ran the 5' RACE reads through MiXCR, one entry per CDR3 protein. The sample gives some 80,000 distinct CDR3 sequences, around 12% of which show up once; 15% to 19% is in the top ten. The source of this sequence is an adult who was a healthcare worker with PCR-confirmed SARS-CoV-2 infection or an uninfected control (not recorded which). The donor label of this sample is uncertain. Sequenced material: whole blood, taken at baseline.

The CDR3 sequence: CASSWGQGANYGYTF. In DNA form, the CDR3 reads TGTGCCAGCAGCTGGGGACAGGGGGCTAACTATGGCTACACCTTC. The chain uses TRBV27 and TRBJ1-2, with 11 bases matching TRBD1. Losses at the gene ends were 6 bases for V and 0 bases for J; bases not matched to a gene: 3. CDR3 length: 15 residues. Germline V lookup: CDR1 MNHEY, CDR2 SMNVEV (reference sequence).